This T cell receptor beta chain was identified during a study of blood T cell repertoires in COVID-19. Looking at the study overall: Donors in the United States, Italy and Spain gave samples during acute or convalescent COVID-19. Sources were T cells, B-cell-depleted T cells, or PBMCs; the material itself was cDNA or gDNA.

Trimming took 4 bases from V and 6 from J; bases not matched to a gene: 5. The CDR3 runs 14 residues. From germline, CDR1 is SNHLY and CDR2 FYNNEI. Repertoires were generated with immunoSEQ multiplex PCR, while TCRdb's copy carries only in-frame clones and drops some. The table includes roughly 150,000 clones, around four fifths detected once. Sample: peripheral blood. The chain has TRBV2 and TRBJ1-5; 8 bases align to TRBD1. The source of this sequence is a man in his 70s who had recovered from COVID-19. DNA of the CDR3: TGTGCCAGCAGTGGGACAGGGCAGGGTCAGCCCCAGCATTTT. It translates to CASSGTGQGQPQHF.